This TCR beta chain was captured in a study of T cell changes during pregnancy in multiple sclerosis. Germline-derived CDR1 and CDR2 are SEHNR and FQNEAQ (reference sequence). CDR3 length: 16 residues. Trimming stripped 2 bases from V and 3 bases from J, with 14 bases between. Assay: immunoSEQ multiplex PCR; the TCRdb copy retains only in-frame clones and omits some. This repertoire shows 100,000 or so clones, 94% found once; its top ten account for roughly 1.7%. This TCR was recovered from a female donor in good health, enrolled as a control in a pregnancy study. The chain joins TRBV7-9 to TRBJ1-5, with D perhaps TRBD1 (6 bases). This specimen was peripheral blood, taken after pregnancy. CDR3 in amino acids: CASSLFQGLDNQPQHF. In DNA, the CDR3 is TGTGCCAGCAGCTTATTCCAGGGGCTGGACAATCAGCCCCAGCATTTT.